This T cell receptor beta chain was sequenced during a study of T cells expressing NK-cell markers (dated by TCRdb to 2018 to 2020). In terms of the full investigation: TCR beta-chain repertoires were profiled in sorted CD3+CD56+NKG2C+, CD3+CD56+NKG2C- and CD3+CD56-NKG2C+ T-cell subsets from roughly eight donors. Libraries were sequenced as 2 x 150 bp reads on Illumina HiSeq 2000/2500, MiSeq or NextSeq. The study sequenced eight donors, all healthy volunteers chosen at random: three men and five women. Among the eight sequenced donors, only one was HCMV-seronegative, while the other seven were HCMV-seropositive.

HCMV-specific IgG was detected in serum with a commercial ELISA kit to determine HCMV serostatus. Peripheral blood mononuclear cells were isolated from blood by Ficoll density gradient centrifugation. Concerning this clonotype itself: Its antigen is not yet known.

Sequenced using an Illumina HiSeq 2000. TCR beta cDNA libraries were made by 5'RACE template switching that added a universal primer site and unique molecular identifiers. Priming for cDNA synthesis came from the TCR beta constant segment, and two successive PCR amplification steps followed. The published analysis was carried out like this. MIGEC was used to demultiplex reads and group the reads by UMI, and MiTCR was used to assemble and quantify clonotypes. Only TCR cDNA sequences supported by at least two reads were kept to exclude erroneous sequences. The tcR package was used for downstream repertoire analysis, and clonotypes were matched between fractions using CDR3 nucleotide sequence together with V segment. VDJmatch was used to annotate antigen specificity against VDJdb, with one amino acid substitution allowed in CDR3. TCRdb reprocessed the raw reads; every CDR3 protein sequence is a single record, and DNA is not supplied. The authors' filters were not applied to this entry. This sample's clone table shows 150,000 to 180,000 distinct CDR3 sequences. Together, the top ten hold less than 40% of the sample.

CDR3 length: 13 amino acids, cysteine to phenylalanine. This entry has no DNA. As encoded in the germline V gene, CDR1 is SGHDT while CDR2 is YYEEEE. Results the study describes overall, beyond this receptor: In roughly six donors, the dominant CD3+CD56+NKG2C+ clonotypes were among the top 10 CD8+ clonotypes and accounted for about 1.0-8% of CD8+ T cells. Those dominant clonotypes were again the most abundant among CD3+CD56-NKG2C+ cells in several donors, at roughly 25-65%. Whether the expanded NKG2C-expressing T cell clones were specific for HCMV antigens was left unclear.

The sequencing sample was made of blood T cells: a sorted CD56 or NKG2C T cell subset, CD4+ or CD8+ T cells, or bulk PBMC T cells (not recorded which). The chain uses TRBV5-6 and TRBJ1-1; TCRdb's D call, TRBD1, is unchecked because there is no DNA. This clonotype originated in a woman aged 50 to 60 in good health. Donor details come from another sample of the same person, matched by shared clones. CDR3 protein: CASSARGGLGAFF.